This T cell receptor (beta chain) is from a study of cytomegalovirus exposure and HLA in healthy donors. Germline V CDR1 and CDR2: SNHLY, FYNNEI. The CDR3 runs 14 residues. V was clipped by 4 bases and J by 7 bases, with 14 bases between them. PCR amplification relied on 60 Vbeta primers (plus 13 Jbeta primers). Assay used: immunoSEQ multiplex PCR; TCRdb lists only in-frame clones, some missing. The sample has approximately 120,000 clones; 73% are singletons. Sequenced input: PBMCs. The V and J genes are TRBV2 and TRBJ1-5; tentative D call: TRBD1 (6 bases). The sequence was collected from a man aged 40-55 years in good health and CMV-seronegative. The CDR3 is CASSVSGADQPQHF. The CDR3 DNA reads as TGTGCCAGCAGTGTTTCAGGGGCGGACCAGCCCCAGCATTTT.